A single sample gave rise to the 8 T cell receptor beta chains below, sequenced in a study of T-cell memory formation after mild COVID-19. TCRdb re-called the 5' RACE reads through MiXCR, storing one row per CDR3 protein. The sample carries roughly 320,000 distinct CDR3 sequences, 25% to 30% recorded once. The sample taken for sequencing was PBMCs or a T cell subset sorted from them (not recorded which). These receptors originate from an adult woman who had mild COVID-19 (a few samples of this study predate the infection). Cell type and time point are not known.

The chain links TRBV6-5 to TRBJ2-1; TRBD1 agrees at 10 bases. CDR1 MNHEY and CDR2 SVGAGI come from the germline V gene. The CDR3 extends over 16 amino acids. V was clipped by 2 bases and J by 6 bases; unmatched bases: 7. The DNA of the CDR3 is TGTGCCAGCAGTTACACGGGGGACAGGGGATCCAATGAGCAGTTCTTC. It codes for CASSYTGDRGSNEQFF.

CDR3 coding DNA: TGTGCCAGCAGCGGGTACGGACAGGGGTCCACAGATACGCAGTATTTT. Protein product: CASSGYGQGSTDTQYF. The genes are TRBV7-3 and TRBJ2-3; 9 positions match TRBD1. Trimming removed 5 bases from V and 2 bases from J; junction bases left unmatched: 8. The V gene's germline CDR1 is SGHTA and CDR2 FQGTGA. The CDR3 loop spans 16 amino acids.

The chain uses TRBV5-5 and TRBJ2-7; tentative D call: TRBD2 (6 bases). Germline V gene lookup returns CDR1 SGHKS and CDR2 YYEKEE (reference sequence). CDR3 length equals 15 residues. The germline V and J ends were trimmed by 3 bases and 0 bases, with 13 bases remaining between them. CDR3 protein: CASSSVRGISYEQYF. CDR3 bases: TGTGCCAGCAGCTCGGTGCGCGGGATCTCCTACGAGCAGTACTTC.

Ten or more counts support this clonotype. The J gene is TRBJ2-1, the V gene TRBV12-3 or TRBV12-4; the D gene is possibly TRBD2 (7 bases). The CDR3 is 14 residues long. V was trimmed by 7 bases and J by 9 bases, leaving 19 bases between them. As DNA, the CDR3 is TGTGCCAGCACCCTCCTGGGGGGGCTTAGTGAGCAGTTCTTC. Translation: CASTLLGGLSEQFF.

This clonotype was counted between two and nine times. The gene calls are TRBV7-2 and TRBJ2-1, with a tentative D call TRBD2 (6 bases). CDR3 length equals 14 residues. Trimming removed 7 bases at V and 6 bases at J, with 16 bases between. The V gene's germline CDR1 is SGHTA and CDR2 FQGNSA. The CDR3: CASTSPAGFNEQFF. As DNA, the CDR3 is TGTGCCAGCACCTCCCCAGCGGGTTTCAATGAGCAGTTCTTC.

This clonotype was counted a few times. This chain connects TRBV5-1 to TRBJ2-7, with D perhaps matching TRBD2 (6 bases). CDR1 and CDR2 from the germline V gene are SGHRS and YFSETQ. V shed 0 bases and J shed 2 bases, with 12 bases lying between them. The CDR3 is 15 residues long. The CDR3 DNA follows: TGCGCCAGCAGCTTGGGCGCGGGACCCGCCTACGAGCAGTACTTC. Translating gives CASSLGAGPAYEQYF.

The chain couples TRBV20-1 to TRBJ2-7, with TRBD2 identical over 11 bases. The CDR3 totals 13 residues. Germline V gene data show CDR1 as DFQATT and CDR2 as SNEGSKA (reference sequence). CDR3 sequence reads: CSARATSGAEQYF. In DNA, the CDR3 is TGCAGCGCCCGGGCGACTAGCGGGGCCGAGCAGTACTTC.

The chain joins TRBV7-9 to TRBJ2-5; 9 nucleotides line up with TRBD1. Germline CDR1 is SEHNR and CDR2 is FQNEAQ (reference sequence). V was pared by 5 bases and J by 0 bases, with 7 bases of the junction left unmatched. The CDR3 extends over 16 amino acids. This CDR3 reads CASSLRQGEYQETQYF. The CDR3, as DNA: TGTGCCAGCAGCCTACGACAGGGGGAGTACCAAGAGACCCAGTACTTC.